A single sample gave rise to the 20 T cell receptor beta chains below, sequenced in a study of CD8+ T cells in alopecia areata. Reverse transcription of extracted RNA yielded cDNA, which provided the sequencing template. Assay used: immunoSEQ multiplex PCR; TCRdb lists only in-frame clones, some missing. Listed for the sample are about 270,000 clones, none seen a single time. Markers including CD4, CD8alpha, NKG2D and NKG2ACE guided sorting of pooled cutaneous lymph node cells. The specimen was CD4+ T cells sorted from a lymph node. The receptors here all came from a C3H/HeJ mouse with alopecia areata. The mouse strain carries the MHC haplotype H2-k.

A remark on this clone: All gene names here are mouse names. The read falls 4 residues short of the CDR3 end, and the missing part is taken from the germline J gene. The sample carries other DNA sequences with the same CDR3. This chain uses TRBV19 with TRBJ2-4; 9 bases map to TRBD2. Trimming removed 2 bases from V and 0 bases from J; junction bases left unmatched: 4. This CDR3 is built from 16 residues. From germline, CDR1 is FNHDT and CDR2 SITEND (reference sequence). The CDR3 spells CASSISWGGSQNTLYF. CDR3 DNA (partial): TGTGCCAGCAGTATTAGCTGGGGGGGAAGTCAAAAC.

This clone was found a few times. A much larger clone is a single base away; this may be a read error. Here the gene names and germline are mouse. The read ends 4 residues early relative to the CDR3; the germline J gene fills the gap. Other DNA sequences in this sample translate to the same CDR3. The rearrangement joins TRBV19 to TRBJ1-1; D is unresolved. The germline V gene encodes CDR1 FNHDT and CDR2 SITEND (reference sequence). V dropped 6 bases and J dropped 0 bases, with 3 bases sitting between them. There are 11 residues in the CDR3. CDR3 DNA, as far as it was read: TGTGCCAGCAAAGCAAACACA. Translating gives CASKANT. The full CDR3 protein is CASKANTEVFF.

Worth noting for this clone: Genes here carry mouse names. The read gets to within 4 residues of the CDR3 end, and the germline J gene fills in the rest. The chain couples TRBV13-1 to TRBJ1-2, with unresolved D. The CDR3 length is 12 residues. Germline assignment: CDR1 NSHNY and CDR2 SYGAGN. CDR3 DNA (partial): TGTGCCAGCAGTGAAGGGTGGTCC. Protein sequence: CASSEGWS. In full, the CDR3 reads CASSEGWSDYTF.

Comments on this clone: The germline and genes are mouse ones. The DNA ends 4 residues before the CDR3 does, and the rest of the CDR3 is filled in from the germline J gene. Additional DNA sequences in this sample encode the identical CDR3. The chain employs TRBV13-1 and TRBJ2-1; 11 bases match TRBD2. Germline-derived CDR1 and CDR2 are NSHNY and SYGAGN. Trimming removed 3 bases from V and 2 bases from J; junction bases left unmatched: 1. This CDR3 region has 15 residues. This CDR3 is CASSAGLGDYAEQFF. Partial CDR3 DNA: TGTGCCAGCAGTGCGGGACTGGGGGACTATGCT.

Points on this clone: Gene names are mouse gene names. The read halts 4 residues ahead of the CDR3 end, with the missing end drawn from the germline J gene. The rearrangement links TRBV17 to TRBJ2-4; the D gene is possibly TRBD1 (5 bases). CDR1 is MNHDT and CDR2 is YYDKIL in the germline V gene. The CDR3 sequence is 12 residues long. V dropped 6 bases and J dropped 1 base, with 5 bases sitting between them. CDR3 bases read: TGTGCTAGCAGCAGGGGTCAAAAC. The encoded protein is CASSRGQN. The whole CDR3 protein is CASSRGQNTLYF.

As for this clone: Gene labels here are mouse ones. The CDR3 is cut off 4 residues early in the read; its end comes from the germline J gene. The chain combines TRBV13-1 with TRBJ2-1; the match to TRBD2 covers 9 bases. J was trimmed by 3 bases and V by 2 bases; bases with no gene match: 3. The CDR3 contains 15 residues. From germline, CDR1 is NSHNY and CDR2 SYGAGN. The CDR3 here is CASSERLGAYAEQFF. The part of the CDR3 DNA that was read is TGTGCCAGCAGTGAACGACTGGGGGCCTATGCT.

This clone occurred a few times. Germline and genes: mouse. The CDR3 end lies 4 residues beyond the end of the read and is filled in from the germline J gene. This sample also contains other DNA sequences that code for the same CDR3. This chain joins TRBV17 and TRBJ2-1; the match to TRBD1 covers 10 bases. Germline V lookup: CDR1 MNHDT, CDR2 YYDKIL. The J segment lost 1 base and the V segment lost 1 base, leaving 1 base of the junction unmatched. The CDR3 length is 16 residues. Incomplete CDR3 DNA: TGTGCTAGCAGTAGAGGGACAGGGGGAAACTATGCT. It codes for CASSRGTGGNYA. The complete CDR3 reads CASSRGTGGNYAEQFF.

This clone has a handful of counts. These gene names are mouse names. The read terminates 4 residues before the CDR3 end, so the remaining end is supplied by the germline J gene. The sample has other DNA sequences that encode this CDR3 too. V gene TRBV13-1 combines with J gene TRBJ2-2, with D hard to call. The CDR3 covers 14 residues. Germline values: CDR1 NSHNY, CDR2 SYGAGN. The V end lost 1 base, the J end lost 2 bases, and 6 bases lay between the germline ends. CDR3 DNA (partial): TGTGCCAGCAGTGATCCTCTGAACACCGGG. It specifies CASSDPLNTG. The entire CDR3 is CASSDPLNTGQLYF.

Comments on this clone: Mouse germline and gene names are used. Incomplete CDR3 DNA: TGTGCCAGCAGTGATGCAGAGGGTACAAACACCGGG. Translation gives CASSDAEGTNTG. The entire CDR3 protein reads CASSDAEGTNTGQLYF. This chain connects TRBV13-3 to TRBJ2-2; D gene unclear. The CDR3 end lies 4 residues beyond the end of the read and is filled in from the germline J gene. The ends were cut back, 0 bases at V and 0 bases at J, with 9 bases in the middle. CDR3 length: 16 amino acids. Germline-derived CDR1 and CDR2 are NNHDY and SYVADS.

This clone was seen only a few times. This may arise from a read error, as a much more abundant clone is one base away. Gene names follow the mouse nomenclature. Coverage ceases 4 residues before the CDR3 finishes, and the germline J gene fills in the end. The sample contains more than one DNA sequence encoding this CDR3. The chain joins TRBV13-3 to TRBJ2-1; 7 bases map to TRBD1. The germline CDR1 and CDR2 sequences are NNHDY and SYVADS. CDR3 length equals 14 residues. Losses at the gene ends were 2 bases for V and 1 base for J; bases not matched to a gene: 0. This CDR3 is CASSETGNYAEQFF. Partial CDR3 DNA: TGTGCCAGCAGTGAGACAGGGAACTATGCT.

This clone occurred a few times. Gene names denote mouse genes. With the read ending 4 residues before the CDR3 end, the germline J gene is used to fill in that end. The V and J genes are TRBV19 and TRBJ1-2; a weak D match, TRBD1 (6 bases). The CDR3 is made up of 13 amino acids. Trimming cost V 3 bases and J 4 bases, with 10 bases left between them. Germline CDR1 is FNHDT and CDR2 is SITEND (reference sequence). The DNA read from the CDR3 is TGTGCCAGCAGTACCCAGGGGCTCTCC. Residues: CASSTQGLS. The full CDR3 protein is CASSTQGLSDYTF.

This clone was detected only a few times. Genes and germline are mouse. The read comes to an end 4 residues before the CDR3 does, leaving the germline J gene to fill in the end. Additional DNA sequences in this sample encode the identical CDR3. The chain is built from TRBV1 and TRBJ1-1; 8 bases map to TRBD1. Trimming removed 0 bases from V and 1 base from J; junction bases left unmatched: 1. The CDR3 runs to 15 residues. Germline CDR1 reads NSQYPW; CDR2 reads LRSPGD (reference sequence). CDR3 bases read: TGCACCTGCAGTGCAGATCAGGGGGCGAACACA. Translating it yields CTCSADQGANT. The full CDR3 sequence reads CTCSADQGANTEVFF.

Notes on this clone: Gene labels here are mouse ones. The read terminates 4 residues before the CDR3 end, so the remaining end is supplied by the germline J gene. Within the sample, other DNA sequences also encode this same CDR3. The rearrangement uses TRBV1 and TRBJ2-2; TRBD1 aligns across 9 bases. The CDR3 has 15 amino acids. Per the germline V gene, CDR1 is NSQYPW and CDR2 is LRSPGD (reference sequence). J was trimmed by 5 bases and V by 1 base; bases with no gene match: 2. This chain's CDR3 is CTCSAGTGDTGQLYF. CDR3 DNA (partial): TGCACCTGCAGTGCAGGGACAGGGGATACCGGG. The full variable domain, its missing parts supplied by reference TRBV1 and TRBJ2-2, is VTLLEQNPRWRLVPRGQAVNLRCILKNSQYPWMSWYQQDLQKQLQWLFTLRSPGDKEVKSLPGADYLATRVTDTELRLQVANMSQGRTLYCTCSAGTGDTGQLYFGEGSKLTVL.

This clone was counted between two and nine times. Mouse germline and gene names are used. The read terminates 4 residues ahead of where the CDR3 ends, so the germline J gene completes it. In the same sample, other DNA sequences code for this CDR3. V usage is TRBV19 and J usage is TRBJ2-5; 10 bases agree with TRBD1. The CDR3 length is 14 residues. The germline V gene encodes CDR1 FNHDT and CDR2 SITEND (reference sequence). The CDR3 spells CASSIDRGLDTQYF. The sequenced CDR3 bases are TGTGCCAGCAGTATCGACAGGGGGCTGGAC.

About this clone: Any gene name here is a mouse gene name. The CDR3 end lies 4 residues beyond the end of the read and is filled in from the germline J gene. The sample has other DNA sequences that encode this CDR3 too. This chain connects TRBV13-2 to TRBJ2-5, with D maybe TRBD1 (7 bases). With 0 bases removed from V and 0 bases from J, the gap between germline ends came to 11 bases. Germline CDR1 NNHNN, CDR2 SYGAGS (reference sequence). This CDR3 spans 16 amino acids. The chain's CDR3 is CASGDARGVNQDTQYF. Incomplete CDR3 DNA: TGTGCCAGCGGTGATGCCAGGGGGGTTAACCAAGAC.

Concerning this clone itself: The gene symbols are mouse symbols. Partial CDR3 DNA: TGCACCTGCAGTGCTGAGGCCGGGGGGGCGCCGGAC. Its protein is CTCSAEAGGAPD. The whole CDR3 sequence is CTCSAEAGGAPDTQYF. The rearrangement links TRBV1 to TRBJ2-5; 8 positions agree with TRBD2. The read ends 4 residues early relative to the CDR3; the germline J gene fills the gap. Germline CDR1 is NSQYPW and CDR2 is LRSPGD (reference sequence). The CDR3 consists of 16 residues. The whole variable domain, remainder taken from reference TRBV1 and TRBJ2-5, is VTLLEQNPRWRLVPRGQAVNLRCILKNSQYPWMSWYQQDLQKQLQWLFTLRSPGDKEVKSLPGADYLATRVTDTELRLQVANMSQGRTLYCTCSAEAGGAPDTQYFGPGTRLLVL.

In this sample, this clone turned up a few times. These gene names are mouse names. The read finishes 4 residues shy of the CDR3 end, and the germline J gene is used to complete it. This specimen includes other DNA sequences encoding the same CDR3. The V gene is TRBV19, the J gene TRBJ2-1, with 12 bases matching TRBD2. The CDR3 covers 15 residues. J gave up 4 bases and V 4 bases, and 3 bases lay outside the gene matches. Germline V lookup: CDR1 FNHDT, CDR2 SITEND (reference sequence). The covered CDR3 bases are TGTGCCAGCAGTTCCGGGACTGGGGGGTATGCT. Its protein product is CASSSGTGGYA. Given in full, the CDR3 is CASSSGTGGYAEQFF.

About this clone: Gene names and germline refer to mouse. The CDR3 is CASSISGQTNSDYTF. The sequenced part of the CDR3 DNA is TGTGCCAGCAGTATATCGGGACAGACAAACTCC. V is TRBV19 and J is TRBJ1-2, with 7 bases matching TRBD1. Read sequence stops 4 residues before the CDR3 end, and the germline J gene provides the missing end. The germline V gene has CDR1 FNHDT and CDR2 SITEND (reference sequence). This CDR3 comprises 15 residues. V gave up 1 base and J gave up 0 bases; unmatched junction bases: 3. Using reference TRBV19 and TRBJ1-2 for the parts outside the CDR3, the full variable domain is GGIITQTPKFLIGQEGQKLTLKCQQNFNHDTMYWYRQDSGKGLRLIYYSITENDLQKGDLSEGYDASREKKSSFSLTVTSAQKNEMAVFLCASSISGQTNSDYTFGSGTRLLVI.

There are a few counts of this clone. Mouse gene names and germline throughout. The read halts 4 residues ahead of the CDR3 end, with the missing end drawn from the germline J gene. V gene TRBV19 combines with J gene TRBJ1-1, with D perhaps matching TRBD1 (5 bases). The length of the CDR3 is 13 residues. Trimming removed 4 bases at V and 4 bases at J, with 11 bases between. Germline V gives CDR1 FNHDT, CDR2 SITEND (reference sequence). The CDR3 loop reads CASSSREGTEVFF. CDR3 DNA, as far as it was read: TGTGCCAGCAGTTCCAGGGAGGGCACA.

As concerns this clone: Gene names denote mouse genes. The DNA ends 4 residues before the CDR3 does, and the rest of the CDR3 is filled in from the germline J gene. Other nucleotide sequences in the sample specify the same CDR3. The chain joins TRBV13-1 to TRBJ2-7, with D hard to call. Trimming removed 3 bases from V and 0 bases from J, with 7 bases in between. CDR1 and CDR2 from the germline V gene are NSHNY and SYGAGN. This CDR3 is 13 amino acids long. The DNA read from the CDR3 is TGTGCCAGCAGTGGACAATCCTCCTAT. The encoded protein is CASSGQSSY. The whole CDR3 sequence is CASSGQSSYEQYF.